This T cell receptor beta chain is from a study of blood T cells in healthy people across ages. Drawing of peripheral blood yielded ten milliliters from each donor. Samples had at least 6.5 million PBMCs isolated from them. Primers used in a second PCR of about 6 to 11 cycles were a sample-barcoded 5' primer and a J-beta primer mix. From the 5' RACE reads, TCRdb called clonotypes with MiXCR, one entry per CDR3 protein. The table lists about a million distinct CDR3 sequences, 45% to 50% of them singletons. This clonotype was counted a single time. The receptor comes from a man younger than 45 in good health. The sample was blood.

The CDR3 loop is CASKETRQNTEAFF. In nucleotides, the CDR3 is TGTGCCAGCAAAGAGACCCGACAGAACACTGAAGCTTTCTTT. V and J are TRBV7-2 and TRBJ1-1; no reliable D call. Trimming took 7 bases from V and 1 from J, leaving 13 bases between them. The CDR3 sequence is 14 residues long. Looked up from germline, CDR1 is SGHTA and CDR2 is FQGNSA.